The next 22 T cell receptor beta chains were all read from a single sample in a study of regulatory T cells in long-lasting Graves disease. TCR beta libraries were built with iRepertoire HTBI primers and Arm-PCR of CDR3 regions. TCRdb reprocessed the multiplex PCR reads with MiXCR, giving one entry per CDR3 protein. The sample shows hundreds of thousands of distinct CDR3 sequences, around 17% of them seen only once. Time point reported: newly diagnosed GD, antithyroid drugs for less than 3 months. From RNA extracted from PBMCs, the TCR library was made. The sample was also reused in another study, on T cells in Graves' hyperthyroidism and ophthalmopathy.

This sample comprised peripheral blood mononuclear cells (PBMCs), obtained at new diagnosis, from a patient treated with antithyroid drugs. The origin of the receptors is a woman aged 25-40 years with Graves disease.

Comment on this clonotype: Lacking the conserved final phenylalanine or tryptophan, this CDR3 likely reflects a read error. This chain joins TRBV5-4 and TRBJ2-6; the D is unclear. Looked up from germline, CDR1 is SGHNT and CDR2 is YYREEE (reference sequence). This CDR3 is 13 amino acids long. Deletions cut 2 bases from V and 10 bases from J, with 10 bases between. CDR3 nucleotides: TGTGCCAGCAGCTTACAGTCTGGAAACGTCCTGACTCTC. Translated, it gives CASSLQSGNVLTL.

The count of this clonotype is one. The chain recombines TRBV12-3 or TRBV12-4 with TRBJ2-5; D is perhaps TRBD1 (5 bases). V lost 6 bases and J lost 2, with 13 bases in between. The length of the CDR3 is 14 residues. CDR3 bases: TGTGCCAGCAGCCCTACCAGGGTGCAAGAGACCCAGTACTTC. Its translation: CASSPTRVQETQYF.

This clonotype was seen more than once but under ten times. The genes are TRBV19 and TRBJ1-2; TRBD1 aligns across 7 bases. The CDR3 has 15 residues. V was pared by 11 bases and J by 0 bases, with 12 bases of the junction left unmatched. In germline, CDR1 is LNHDA, CDR2 SQIVND (reference sequence). CDR3 in amino acids: CACRDSSLTNYGYTF. CDR3 in DNA: TGTGCCTGCAGGGACAGTTCCTTGACTAACTATGGCTACACCTTC. The complete variable domain, with remaining parts taken from reference TRBV19 and TRBJ1-2, reads DGGITQSPKYLFRKEGQNVTLSCEQNLNHDAMYWYRQDPGQGLRLIYYSQIVNDFQKGDIAEGYSVSREKKESFPLTVTSAQKNPTAFYLCACRDSSLTNYGYTFGSGTRLTVV.

Notes on this clonotype: Possible read error: a much larger clone is one base away. The genes are TRBV11-2 and TRBJ2-1; D might be TRBD1 or TRBD2, each matching 5 bases. The CDR3 consists of 13 residues. Germline V gives CDR1 SGHAT, CDR2 FQNNGV. The CDR3 DNA reads as TGTGCCACCAGCTTAGGGGCGGGCAATGAGCAGTTCTTC. It yields the protein CATSLGAGNEQFF.

This clonotype was counted only a few times. This chain links TRBV5-1 with TRBJ1-1; D call uncertain. The V end was cut by 0 bases, the J end by 2 bases, with 11 bases between. CDR3 length: 15 residues. Germline V lookup: CDR1 SGHRS, CDR2 YFSETQ. The CDR3 protein is CASSLVSAYNTEAFF. CDR3 nucleotides: TGCGCCAGCAGCTTGGTCTCCGCTTATAACACTGAAGCTTTCTTT. The complete variable domain, with remaining parts taken from reference TRBV5-1 and TRBJ1-1, reads KAGVTQTPRYLIKTRGQQVTLSCSPISGHRSVSWYQQTPGQGLQFLFEYFSETQRNKGNFPGRFSGRQFSNSRSEMNVSTLELGDSALYLCASSLVSAYNTEAFFGQGTRLTVV.

CDR3 region: CASSPRESLRFSYNEQFF. The CDR3 DNA follows: TGTGCCAGCTCACCGAGGGAGTCCCTCCGCTTCTCCTACAATGAGCAGTTCTTC. The chain has TRBV18 and TRBJ2-1; a possible D gene is TRBD2 (5 bases). The CDR3 spans 18 residues. In germline, CDR1 is KGHSH, CDR2 LQKENI. The V and J ends lost 3 bases and 0 bases respectively, with 18 bases between them.

This clonotype was seen more than once but under ten times. The chain's CDR3 is CAIGGTYLTPLHF. The CDR3 DNA reads as TGTGCCATCGGCGGGACATATCTTACACCCCTCCACTTT. This chain connects TRBV10-3 to TRBJ1-6; a weak D match, TRBD1 (6 bases). The CDR3 is 13 amino acids. The V and J ends lost 8 bases and 11 bases respectively, with 16 bases between them. From germline, CDR1 is ENHRY and CDR2 SYGVKD.

This clonotype was recorded many times. The chain recombines TRBV6-5 with TRBJ2-2; TRBD1 is a possible D gene (6 bases). Trimming removed 4 bases from V and 2 bases from J, with 17 bases in between. From germline, CDR1 is MNHEY and CDR2 SVGAGI. The CDR3 is 17 residues long. CDR3 nucleotide sequence: TGTGCCAGCAGTTGGGGATCCGGACAGATTAACACCGGGGAGCTGTTTTTT. Translation: CASSWGSGQINTGELFF.

A word on this clonotype: This sequence may be a read error, since a much larger clone differs from it by one base. V usage is TRBV6-5 and J usage is TRBJ1-5, with a possible D match to TRBD1 (5 bases). CDR3 length: 13 amino acids. Germline V gives CDR1 MNHEY, CDR2 SVGAGI. Between the trimmed V and J ends, which lost 0 bases and 8 bases, there was a span of 8 bases. The CDR3 sequence is CASSYSKGKPQHF. As DNA, the CDR3 is TGTGCCAGCAGTTACTCGAAGGGGAAGCCCCAGCATTTT.

This chain uses TRBV7-8 with TRBJ2-6, with D unresolved. The germline V and J ends were trimmed by 3 bases and 4 bases, with 13 bases remaining between them. Looked up from germline, CDR1 is SGHVS and CDR2 is FQNEAQ. The CDR3 loop spans 16 amino acids. CDR3 bases: TGTGCCAGCAGCTTGACCCCCTCGACGGGGGCCAACGTCCTGACTTTC. Translated: CASSLTPSTGANVLTF.

This clonotype has a count of ten or more. This chain uses TRBV14 with TRBJ2-7; the D gene is possibly TRBD2 (6 bases). The germline V gene encodes CDR1 SGHDN and CDR2 FVKESK. The CDR3 length is 13 residues. Trimming shortened V by 3 bases and J by 6 bases, and 12 bases separated the two germline ends. The CDR3 DNA follows: TGTGCCAGCAGCCAGGGACTCCCCTCCGAGCAGTACTTC. Its protein is CASSQGLPSEQYF.

CDR3 nucleotide sequence: TGTGCCTGGAGTGTACGGAACTTGAACACTGAAGCTTTCTTT. Residues: CAWSVRNLNTEAFF. The chain joins TRBV30 to TRBJ1-1, with D uncertain. V shed 0 bases and J shed 0 bases, with 8 bases lying between them. Germline CDR1 is GTSNPN and CDR2 is SVGIG (reference sequence). There are 14 residues in the CDR3.

This clonotype was picked up many times. The rearrangement joins TRBV6-1 to TRBJ1-4, with 8 bases that match TRBD1. The V gene end was trimmed by 1 base and the J gene end by 7 bases; junction bases not matched to a gene: 8. The germline V gene encodes CDR1 MNHNS and CDR2 SASEGT. The CDR3 runs 16 residues. The CDR3, as DNA: TGTGCCAGCAGTGAAGGAGGACAGGGATGGCGTGAAAAACTGTTTTTT. Translating gives CASSEGGQGWREKLFF.

There are many counts of this clonotype. The rearrangement links TRBV11-2 to TRBJ1-4; D is possibly TRBD1 (6 bases). Trimming stripped 6 bases from V and 10 bases from J, with 12 bases between. Germline values: CDR1 SGHAT, CDR2 FQNNGV. The CDR3 has 12 amino acids. The CDR3 here is CASRHRDGKLFF. The CDR3 DNA reads as TGTGCCAGCAGACACAGGGACGGAAAACTGTTTTTT.

The table lists this clonotype with a few counts. The V and J genes are TRBV2 and TRBJ2-1, with 7 bases lining up with TRBD2. V dropped 5 bases and J dropped 4; count of bases not matched to a gene: 8. The CDR3 runs 15 residues. The V gene's germline CDR1 is SNHLY and CDR2 FYNNEI. The CDR3 spells CASSPLAAIYNEQFF. The CDR3 DNA follows: TGTGCCAGCAGTCCCCTAGCGGCAATTTACAATGAGCAGTTCTTC.

This chain connects TRBV20-1 to TRBJ2-7, with D perhaps assigned TRBD1 or TRBD2 (6 bases each). CDR3 length: 14 amino acids. Germline V gene sequence: CDR1 DFQATT, CDR2 SNEGSKA (reference sequence). Trimming removed 8 bases from V and 3 bases from J, with 20 bases in between. This CDR3 reads CSSGGTGADYEQYF. The DNA for the CDR3 is TGCAGTTCAGGCGGAACGGGGGCCGACTACGAGCAGTACTTC.

As to this clonotype: With a much larger clone just one base away, this may be a read error. The V call is TRBV3-1, the J call TRBJ1-2; D is possibly TRBD1 (5 bases). CDR1 is LGHDT, CDR2 YNNKEL, per germline (reference sequence). This CDR3 has 17 amino acids. The DNA for the CDR3 is TGTGCCAGCAACCAAGCATGGGGCGGGGCCGTTAACTATGGCTACACCTTC. Residues: CASNQAWGGAVNYGYTF.

This clonotype was found many times. This chain uses TRBV11-1 with TRBJ2-5, with TRBD2 as a possible D gene (5 bases). The V gene's germline CDR1 is SGHAT and CDR2 FQDESV (reference sequence). V lost 7 bases to trimming and J lost 11 bases, with 14 bases between them. This CDR3 has 11 residues. The CDR3 coding sequence is TGTGCCAGCAAGGACTCCGGTCGGCAGTACTTC. It yields the protein CASKDSGRQYF.

This clonotype occurred many times. This chain joins TRBV28 and TRBJ2-1; 8 nucleotides match TRBD1. V was clipped by 7 bases and J by 5 bases; unmatched bases: 7. The CDR3 runs 14 residues. The germline V gene encodes CDR1 MDHEN and CDR2 SYDVKM. CDR3 nucleotide sequence: TGTGCCAGCACCGAGACAGGGGCCAACAATGAGCAGTTCTTC. Translation: CASTETGANNEQFF.

The table lists this clonotype with a few counts. The J gene is TRBJ2-5, the V gene TRBV18, with 8 bases identical to TRBD1. V was clipped by 6 bases and J by 5 bases; unmatched bases: 11. Per the germline V gene, CDR1 is KGHSH and CDR2 is LQKENI. The CDR3 runs to 15 residues. This chain's CDR3 is CASSPGQGQVETQYF. The CDR3, as DNA: TGTGCCAGCTCCCCAGGACAGGGCCAGGTCGAGACCCAGTACTTC. The complete variable domain, with remaining parts taken from reference TRBV18 and TRBJ2-5, reads NAGVMQNPRHLVRRRGQEARLRCSPMKGHSHVYWYRQLPEEGLKFMVYLQKENIIDESGMPKERFSAEFPKEGPSILRIQQVVRGDSAAYFCASSPGQGQVETQYFGPGTRLLVL.

The V and J genes are TRBV18 and TRBJ2-4; perhaps TRBD1 as D (6 bases). Germline lookup yields CDR1 KGHSH and CDR2 LQKENI. Between the trimmed V and J ends, which lost 3 bases and 6 bases, there was a span of 15 bases. The CDR3 is made up of 15 amino acids. CDR3 coding DNA: TGTGCCAGCTCACCCGGGGCGGTCAGGGGAAACATTCAGTACTTC. The encoded protein is CASSPGAVRGNIQYF. Using reference TRBV18 and TRBJ2-4 for the parts outside the CDR3, the full variable domain is NAGVMQNPRHLVRRRGQEARLRCSPMKGHSHVYWYRQLPEEGLKFMVYLQKENIIDESGMPKERFSAEFPKEGPSILRIQQVVRGDSAAYFCASSPGAVRGNIQYFGAGTRLSVL.

Points on this clonotype: A read error is possible here, since a much larger clone lies one base away. The chain links TRBV2 to TRBJ2-1; 11 nucleotides match TRBD1. Germline V gene data show CDR1 as SNHLY and CDR2 as FYNNEI. The CDR3 totals 14 residues. The V gene end was trimmed by 3 bases and the J gene end by 9 bases; junction bases not matched to a gene: 4. CDR3 region: CASSDLGTGGEQFF. CDR3 DNA: TGTGCCAGCAGTGATTTGGGGACAGGGGGTGAGCAGTTCTTC.